Below, 11 T cell receptor beta chains from the same sample are listed, as sequenced in a study of blood T cell repertoires in COVID-19 (dated by TCRdb to the early 2020s). The receptor library was made with the immunoSEQ multiplex PCR assay. Sourced from immuneACCESS, this table was stored by TCRdb with only in-frame sequences that have V and J called. A share of the clones is absent; for the studies checked, an unresolved V gene accounts for under half, and the remainder has no known explanation. Counted in this sample were roughly 65,000 clones; about 86% of them appeared once. The ten largest account for approximately 3.7% of the sample. Sequencing used peripheral blood. Receptors were obtained from a man aged 50 or older with acute or convalescent COVID-19.

The gene calls are TRBV10-3 and TRBJ2-5; D perhaps matches TRBD1 (5 bases). The CDR3 length is 12 residues. CDR1 ENHRY and CDR2 SYGVKD come from the germline V gene. Trimming took 8 bases from V and 2 from J, leaving 9 bases between them. The CDR3 is CAIQGSQETQYF. CDR3 coding DNA: TGTGCCATCCAGGGTTCTCAAGAGACCCAGTACTTC.

CDR3 in amino acids: CASGLVHTGRGSPGELFF. In DNA, the CDR3 is TGTGCTAGTGGTTTGGTCCACACGGGGAGGGGGAGCCCCGGGGAGCTGTTTTTT. The V call is TRBV12-5, the J call TRBJ2-2, with a weak D call TRBD2 (7 bases). This CDR3 contains 18 residues. CDR1 is LGHNT and CDR2 is FRNRAP in the germline V gene. The V end was cut by 0 bases, the J end by 6 bases, with 20 bases between.

This clone appeared once. The chain carries TRBV20-1 and TRBJ2-5; 10 bases are shared with TRBD2. The CDR3 spans 18 residues. V gave up 3 bases and J gave up 5 bases; unmatched junction bases: 18. Germline V lookup: CDR1 DFQATT, CDR2 SNEGSKA (reference sequence). The CDR3 sequence: CSASGDLVSGGRVETQYF. Written as DNA, the CDR3 is TGCAGTGCTAGTGGGGACCTCGTTAGCGGGGGGCGGGTGGAGACCCAGTACTTC.

The chain joins TRBV29-1 to TRBJ2-7, with no clear D. Trimming took off 0 bases at V and 0 bases at J, with 3 bases between the two ends. Germline V lookup: CDR1 SQVTM, CDR2 ANQGSEA. The CDR3 extends over 12 amino acids. CDR3 coding DNA: TGCAGCGTTGAAGATAGCTCCTACGAGCAGTACTTC. Translated, it gives CSVEDSSYEQYF.

The J gene is TRBJ2-3, the V gene TRBV29-1, with 10 bases matching TRBD2. J was trimmed by 3 bases and V by 7 bases; bases with no gene match: 7. CDR3 length equals 14 residues. CDR1 is SQVTM, CDR2 ANQGSEA, per germline. Here the CDR3 DNA reads TGCAGCGCGTCAATAGCGGGAGGAACAGATACGCAGTATTTT. This sequence encodes CSASIAGGTDTQYF.

This chain links TRBV5-4 with TRBJ2-1; 8 nucleotides match TRBD2. Unmatched junction bases numbered 13, after V lost 7 bases and J lost 10 bases. Germline V gene sequence: CDR1 SGHNT, CDR2 YYREEE (reference sequence). There are 14 residues in the CDR3. The CDR3 sequence: CASRPVYSSGEQFF. The CDR3 region has the DNA TGTGCCAGCCGCCCCGTGTATTCTAGCGGGGAGCAGTTCTTC.

The genes are TRBV30 and TRBJ1-5; D not certain. The CDR3 is 15 residues long. With 4 bases removed from V and 5 bases from J, the gap between germline ends came to 18 bases. Per germline, CDR1 GTSNPN and CDR2 SVGIG (reference sequence). The CDR3 here is CAWTSRGFRDQPQHF. CDR3 nucleotide sequence: TGTGCCTGGACCTCTCGGGGTTTTAGGGATCAGCCCCAGCATTTT.

The V call is TRBV7-9, the J call TRBJ1-1; D not certain. V was trimmed by 0 bases and J by 0 bases, leaving 14 bases between them. This CDR3 comprises 17 residues. The germline gives CDR1 SEHNR, CDR2 FQNEAQ (reference sequence). The CDR3 nucleotides read TGTGCCAGCAGCTTAGCACAGAATCCGTTCATGAACACTGAAGCTTTCTTT. This sequence encodes CASSLAQNPFMNTEAFF.

The chain uses TRBV19 and TRBJ2-1; 8 bases line up with TRBD2. The V and J ends lost 3 bases and 4 bases, in that order; junction bases with no gene match: 5. CDR1 is LNHDA and CDR2 is SQIVND in the germline V gene (reference sequence). This CDR3 is 15 amino acids long. The CDR3 protein is CASSIIASGYNEQFF. The CDR3 DNA reads as TGTGCCAGTAGTATCATCGCTAGCGGGTACAATGAGCAGTTCTTC.

This chain connects TRBV28 to TRBJ2-1; 7 bases agree with TRBD2. Germline loops: CDR1 MDHEN, CDR2 SYDVKM. The CDR3 is 16 amino acids. Unmatched junction bases numbered 7, after V lost 5 bases and J lost 0 bases. The CDR3 is CASSRRGGSSYNEQFF. In nucleotides, the CDR3 is TGTGCCAGCAGTCGCCGCGGCGGGAGCTCCTACAATGAGCAGTTCTTC.

This clone was seen once. This chain links TRBV4-1 with TRBJ2-7, with D possibly matching TRBD2 (6 bases). Trimming left V 3 bases short and J 1 base short, with 13 bases between. This CDR3 region has 15 residues. Germline V gene data show CDR1 as MGHRA and CDR2 as YSYEKL. CDR3 protein: CASSQPDGTSYEQYF. The CDR3 DNA reads as TGCGCCAGCAGCCAGCCCGACGGGACTTCCTACGAGCAGTACTTC.